A selection of T cell receptor beta chains follows, all from one sample in a study of beta chain features in type 1 diabetes. Sequencing used immunoSEQ multiplex PCR; TCRdb keeps in-frame clones, though not all of them. The sample consists of under 400,000 clones, around 20% of them appearing once. Sequenced: naive CD4+ T cells from blood. Every receptor here comes from a woman aged 18 to 35 in good health. Both conserved end residues are part of each CDR3. Fields, in order: J gene, clone size, V gene, D gene, CDR3 DNA, CDR3 protein. The D gene is left open where the match is weak. Clone size is shown for a subset of rows, as once, few, many or a class of expanded clone.

>TRBJ2-3|NA|TRBV5-1|NA
TGCGCCAGCAGCCCCACGGTGAGGGCAGATACGCAGTATTTT
CASSPTVRADTQYF
>TRBJ2-7|NA|TRBV7-8|TRBD2
TGTGCCAGCAGCTTAGCCGGACTAGATCGCTACGAGCAGTACTTC
CASSLAGLDRYEQYF
>TRBJ1-2|NA|TRBV5-4|TRBD1
TGTGCCAGCAGCTTGGCCAAACAGGGGGTCTATGGCTACACCTTC
CASSLAKQGVYGYTF
>TRBJ2-2|few|TRBV2|TRBD2
TGTGCCAGCATTCGGGGGGAAACCGGGGAGCTGTTTTTT
CASIRGETGELFF
>TRBJ2-7|NA|TRBV9|TRBD2
TGTGCCAGCAGCCCCCTCGCTAGCGGGAGCTACGAGCAGTACTTC
CASSPLASGSYEQYF
>TRBJ1-5|NA|TRBV6-5|TRBD1
TGTGCCAGCAGCACGGGACAGGGAAGACAGCCCCAGCATTTT
CASSTGQGRQPQHF
>TRBJ2-5|NA|TRBV11-2|NA
TGTGCCAGCAGTCTCCAGTTAGAGACCCAGTACTTC
CASSLQLETQYF
>TRBJ2-7|NA|TRBV6-5|NA
TGTGCCAGCAGTTACGAGGGCGGTACCTACGAGCAGTACTTC
CASSYEGGTYEQYF
>TRBJ1-6|NA|TRBV4-3|TRBD1
TGCGCCAGCAGCCGGAGAGGACAGGCGTCGGGGAATTCACCCCTCCACTTT
CASSRRGQASGNSPLHF
>TRBJ2-5|NA|TRBV18|NA
TGTGCCAGCTCACCAGGCTCCAAGGAGACCCAGTACTTC
CASSPGSKETQYF
>TRBJ1-1|NA|TRBV5-1|NA
TGCGCCAGCAAACCTCAGGGGCCGAACACTGAAGCTTTCTTT
CASKPQGPNTEAFF
>TRBJ1-4|NA|TRBV9|NA
TGTGCCAGCAGCGCCTCGAGCGCTGAAAAACTGTTTTTT
CASSASSAEKLFF
>TRBJ2-1|NA|TRBV5-1|NA
TGCGCCAGCACACCTGGCGGGGAGCCTTACAATGAGCAGTTCTTC
CASTPGGEPYNEQFF
>TRBJ1-2|few|TRBV6-5|NA
TGTGCCAGCGCATTACAGGAATATGGCTACACCTTC
CASALQEYGYTF
>TRBJ2-7|NA|TRBV9|TRBD2
TGTGCCAGCAGCGTAGGTCTCCCTAGCGGGAGTTTCAACGAGCAGTACTTC
CASSVGLPSGSFNEQYF
>TRBJ2-6|few|TRBV5-1|NA
TGCGCCAGCAGCTTGTTAATGGCGGATTACTCTGGGGCCAACGTCCTGACTTTC
CASSLLMADYSGANVLTF
>TRBJ2-5|few|TRBV7-2|TRBD2
TGTGCCAGCAGCTCCTGGACTAGCGGACAAGAGACCCAGTACTTC
CASSSWTSGQETQYF
>TRBJ2-7|once|TRBV5-6|TRBD1
TGTGCCAGCAGCCGGGACAGAGCCTACGAGCAGTACTTC
CASSRDRAYEQYF
>TRBJ2-7|few|TRBV7-6|NA
TGTGCCAGCACTGGTGAGGCGCAGGGCGAGCAGTACTTC
CASTGEAQGEQYF
>TRBJ2-7|few|TRBV6-1|TRBD1
TGTGCCGTCCAATGGACAGGGAGCTACGAGCAGTACTTC
CAVQWTGSYEQYF
>TRBJ2-5|NA|TRBV7-2|TRBD2
TGTGCCAGCAGTGGGGGCGGGGGGTCGGAGACCCAGTACTTC
CASSGGGGSETQYF
>TRBJ2-7|few|TRBV7-9|NA
TGTGCCAGTCCTACCGGAGGTATGGCCTACGAGCAGTACTTC
CASPTGGMAYEQYF
>TRBJ2-7|NA|TRBV29-1|NA
TGCAGCGCCGAGGAACAGGGCCCCGGGTACGAGCAGTACTTC
CSAEEQGPGYEQYF
>TRBJ1-1|few|TRBV25-1|NA
TGTGCCAGCAGTGCCCGCCAGGGGATGAACACTGAAGCTTTCTTT
CASSARQGMNTEAFF
>TRBJ2-7|few|TRBV30|NA
TGTGCCTGGAGTGTTTTGGACTTCCCCTACGAGCAGTACTTC
CAWSVLDFPYEQYF
>TRBJ2-3|NA|TRBV13|NA
TGTGCCAGCAGCTCCCTCTCTTGGGGGCAAGAAAGCACAGATACGCAGTATTTT
CASSSLSWGQESTDTQYF
>TRBJ2-1|few|TRBV6-1|TRBD2
TGTGCCAGCAGTGATGATCTACTAGCGGGAGGAGGCTCCTACAATGAGCAGTTCTTC
CASSDDLLAGGGSYNEQFF
>TRBJ2-3|NA|TRBV9|NA
TGTGCCAGCAGCGTAGAACACCGTACGCAGTATTTT
CASSVEHRTQYF
>TRBJ2-7|few|TRBV5-4|TRBD2
TGTGCCAGCAGGCGGGAGGACGAGCAGTACTTC
CASRREDEQYF
>TRBJ1-1|once|TRBV2|NA
TGTGCCAGCAGTGGGACGGCGGGGAACACTGAAGCTTTCTTT
CASSGTAGNTEAFF
>TRBJ2-1|NA|TRBV5-1|NA
TGCGCCAGCAGCCTGGGGGGGACAACGCTCTACAATGAGCAGTTCTTC
CASSLGGTTLYNEQFF
>TRBJ2-7|few|TRBV5-1|NA
TGCGCCAGCAGCTTGGTCTCAGGGTACGAGCAGTACTTC
CASSLVSGYEQYF
>TRBJ1-1|NA|TRBV29-1|TRBD1
TGCAGCGTTGCAGCAGGGGGTAACACTGAAGCTTTCTTT
CSVAAGGNTEAFF
>TRBJ2-3|once|TRBV5-1|TRBD2
TGCGCCAGCAGCTTGGTCGGGAGGGCCGGCGCAGATACGCAGTATTTT
CASSLVGRAGADTQYF
>TRBJ1-1|few|TRBV5-1|TRBD1
TGCGCCAGCAGCTTACAGGGGGAAGAAACTGAAGCTTTCTTT
CASSLQGEETEAFF
>TRBJ1-2|few|TRBV5-1|NA
TGCGCCAGCAGCGAACTTCAACAGAGCTCAGCTGGCTACACCTTC
CASSELQQSSAGYTF
>TRBJ2-3|NA|TRBV5-6|NA
TGTGCCAGCAGCTTCCTAGGATCTCGTGCCGATACGCAGTATTTT
CASSFLGSRADTQYF
>TRBJ1-1|NA|TRBV7-9|NA
TGTGCCAGCAGCTTAGTGGTTAGCACTGAAGCTTTCTTT
CASSLVVSTEAFF
>TRBJ2-7|few|TRBV4-3|TRBD1
TGCGCCAGCAGCCTAGGACAGGGATCCTACGAGCAGTACTTC
CASSLGQGSYEQYF
>TRBJ1-6|few|TRBV5-5|NA
TGTGCCAGCAGCTATCAGCCAGGTTCGCGCCTCCACTTT
CASSYQPGSRLHF
>TRBJ2-5|NA|TRBV15|TRBD2
TGTGCCACCAGCAGAGGAGGCCGCGGGAGTGAGACCCAGTACTTC
CATSRGGRGSETQYF
>TRBJ1-2|NA|TRBV4-3|NA
TGCGCCAGCAGCCAAGAAGGGGCAGGGTCACATTTTTCCTACACCTTC
CASSQEGAGSHFSYTF
>TRBJ2-7|NA|TRBV10-3|NA
TGTGCCATCAGTGCCTTAGGGGAAAACTCCTACGAGCAGTACTTC
CAISALGENSYEQYF
>TRBJ2-5|NA|TRBV2|NA
TGTGCCAGCAGGCGGCAAGAGACCCAGTACTTC
CASRRQETQYF
>TRBJ2-3|NA|TRBV5-1|TRBD2
TGCGCCAGCAGCTTGCGGGGGGTTAGGGATACGCAGTATTTT
CASSLRGVRDTQYF
>TRBJ1-5|NA|TRBV18|NA
TGTGCCAGCTCCCAGAACTCCTTTGCTCGGGAGCCCCAGCATTTT
CASSQNSFAREPQHF
>TRBJ2-7|few|TRBV25-1|NA
TGTGCCAGCAGTGTCGGGATCCCCTACGAGCAGTACTTC
CASSVGIPYEQYF
>TRBJ2-7|few|TRBV6-5|TRBD2
TGTGCCAGCAGTTACTCAATAGCGGGAGCGGCGTACGAGCAGTACTTC
CASSYSIAGAAYEQYF
>TRBJ2-1|NA|TRBV5-1|NA
TGCGCCAGCAGCCTACAGGGCAATGAGCAGTTCTTC
CASSLQGNEQFF
>TRBJ2-1|NA|TRBV5-1|TRBD2
TGCGCCAGCAGCTCCGGGGACGCGGGGGACAATGAGCAGTTCTTC
CASSSGDAGDNEQFF
>TRBJ2-5|few|TRBV23-1|NA
TGCGCCAGCAGCCTCCCCCAGGAGACCCAGTACTTC
CASSLPQETQYF